Sequencing of this T cell receptor (beta chain) was carried out in a study of identical twins. Whole-study results and caveats: Reduced insertions were recorded for abundant cord blood beta clonotypes, with no such pattern in memory repertoires. Cross-sectional statistics, not tracking of the same donors, supported the conclusions.

V was shortened by 0 bases and J by 4 bases, with 11 bases between the two germline ends. The germline V gene has CDR1 SGHKS and CDR2 YYEKEE (reference sequence). This CDR3 is built from 15 residues. On this clonotype itself: Its specificity is unknown.

TCRdb reprocessed the 5' RACE reads via MiXCR and lists one record per CDR3 protein. In the table there are approximately 470,000 distinct CDR3 sequences, around 14% of which are singletons. The same specimen was also included in a second study, on yellow fever vaccine responses in identical twins.

This TCR was sampled from a young woman in good health. Sequencing used CD4+ T cells sorted from blood. The chain uses TRBV5-5 and TRBJ1-3; no definite D call. The CDR3 here is CASSLAQGFGNTIYF. CDR3 sequence (DNA): TGTGCCAGCAGCTTGGCTCAAGGGTTCGGAAACACCATATATTTT. Variable domain in full (rest from reference TRBV5-5 and TRBJ1-3): DAGVTQSPTHLIKTRGQQVTLRCSPISGHKSVSWYQQVLGQGPQFIFQYYEKEERGRGNFPDRFSARQFPNYSSELNVNALLLGDSALYLCASSLAQGFGNTIYFGEGSWLTVV.